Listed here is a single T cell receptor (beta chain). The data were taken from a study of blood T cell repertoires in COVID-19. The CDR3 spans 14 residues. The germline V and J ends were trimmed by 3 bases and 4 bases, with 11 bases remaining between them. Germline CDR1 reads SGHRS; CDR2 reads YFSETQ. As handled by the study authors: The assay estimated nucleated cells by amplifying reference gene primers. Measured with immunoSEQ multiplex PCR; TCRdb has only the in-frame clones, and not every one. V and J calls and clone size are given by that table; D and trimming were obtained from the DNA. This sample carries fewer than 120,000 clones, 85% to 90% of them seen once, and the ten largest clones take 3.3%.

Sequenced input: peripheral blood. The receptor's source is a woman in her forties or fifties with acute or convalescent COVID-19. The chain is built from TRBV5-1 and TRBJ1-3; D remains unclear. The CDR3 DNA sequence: TGCGCCAGCAGCTGGCAGGTCGGAGGAAACACCATATATTTT. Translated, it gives CASSWQVGGNTIYF.